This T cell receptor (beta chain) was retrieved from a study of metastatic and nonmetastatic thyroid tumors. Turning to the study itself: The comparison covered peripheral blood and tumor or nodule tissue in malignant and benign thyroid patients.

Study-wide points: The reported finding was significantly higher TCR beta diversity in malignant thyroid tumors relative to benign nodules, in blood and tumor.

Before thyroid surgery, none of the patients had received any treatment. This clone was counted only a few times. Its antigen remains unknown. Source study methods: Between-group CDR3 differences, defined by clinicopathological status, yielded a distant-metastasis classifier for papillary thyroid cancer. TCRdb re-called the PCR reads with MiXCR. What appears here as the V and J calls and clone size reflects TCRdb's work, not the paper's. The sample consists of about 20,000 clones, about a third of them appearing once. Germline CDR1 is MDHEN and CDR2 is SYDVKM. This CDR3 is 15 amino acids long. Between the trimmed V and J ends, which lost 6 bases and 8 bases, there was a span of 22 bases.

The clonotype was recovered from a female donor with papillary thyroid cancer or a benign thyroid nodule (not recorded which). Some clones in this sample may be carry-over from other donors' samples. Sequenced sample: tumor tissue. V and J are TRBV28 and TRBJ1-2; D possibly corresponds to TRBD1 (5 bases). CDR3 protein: CASSPGTPLAGGYTF. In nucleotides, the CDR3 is TGTGCCAGCAGCCCCGGGACGCCACTTGCCGGCGGCTACACCTTC.